Each of the 8 T cell receptor beta chains below was sequenced from the same sample in a study of blood T cell repertoires in COVID-19. Some clones are missing from TCRdb's copy, which holds only in-frame ones; the method was immunoSEQ multiplex PCR. Of 100,000 to 150,000 clones listed, around 87% were seen once; the top ten hold 2.5%. The source material was peripheral blood. All receptors come from a man in his forties or fifties with active COVID-19.

This chain links TRBV11-2 with TRBJ2-7; TRBD1 might be the D (5 bases). Germline V gene lookup returns CDR1 SGHAT and CDR2 FQNNGV. The V and J ends lost 1 base and 6 bases respectively, with 19 bases between them. The CDR3 covers 16 residues. The CDR3 region is CASSLVGGSGSGEQYF. DNA of the CDR3: TGTGCCAGCAGCTTAGTCGGTGGGTCAGGGTCGGGCGAGCAGTACTTC.

The V call is TRBV19, the J call TRBJ1-5; 9 bases are shared with TRBD1. Trimming at V came to 5 bases and at J to 5 bases, leaving 10 bases not matched to a gene. The V gene's germline CDR1 is LNHDA and CDR2 SQIVND (reference sequence). CDR3 length: 16 residues. The CDR3 DNA is TGTGCCAGTAGTCCCCAACCGGGACAGGGCTATCAGCCCCAGCATTTT. This codes for CASSPQPGQGYQPQHF.

The chain recombines TRBV6-5 with TRBJ1-5, with D hard to call. The length of the CDR3 is 15 residues. Trimming cost V 6 bases and J 5 bases, with 17 bases left between them. Germline V lookup: CDR1 MNHEY, CDR2 SVGAGI. The CDR3 DNA is TGTGCCAGCAGATTCTTTGGGCCAGTGGATCAGCCCCAGCATTTT. This gives the protein CASRFFGPVDQPQHF.

The chain uses TRBV11-3 and TRBJ2-1, with 14 bases lining up with TRBD2. The CDR3 covers 16 residues. Trimming removed 5 bases from V and 7 bases from J; junction bases left unmatched: 7. Germline V gene lookup returns CDR1 SGHNT and CDR2 YENEEA. The CDR3 region has the DNA TGTGCCAGCAGCCCAAGACTAGCGGGGGGGAAAAATGAGCAGTTCTTC. This encodes CASSPRLAGGKNEQFF.

The J gene is TRBJ1-4, the V gene TRBV5-8; the D gene is possibly TRBD1 (6 bases). Germline V gene lookup returns CDR1 SGHTS and CDR2 YDEGEE. The CDR3 is made up of 14 amino acids. The V end lost 4 bases, the J end lost 11 bases, and 18 bases lay between the germline ends. CDR3 amino acids: CASSAPPGQGKLFF. The CDR3 nucleotides are TGTGCCAGCAGCGCACCCCCGGGACAAGGGAAACTGTTTTTT.

The chain links TRBV19 to TRBJ2-5; D not resolved. Germline CDR1 and CDR2: LNHDA and SQIVND (reference sequence). V shed 5 bases and J shed 2 bases, with 15 bases lying between them. The length of the CDR3 is 15 residues. The CDR3 region is CASSPERGSQETQYF. As DNA, the CDR3 is TGTGCCAGTAGTCCGGAAAGAGGAAGTCAAGAGACCCAGTACTTC. Full variable domain (outside the CDR3, taken from reference TRBV19 and TRBJ2-5): DGGITQSPKYLFRKEGQNVTLSCEQNLNHDAMYWYRQDPGQGLRLIYYSQIVNDFQKGDIAEGYSVSREKKESFPLTVTSAQKNPTAFYLCASSPERGSQETQYFGPGTRLLVL.

This chain connects TRBV7-2 to TRBJ2-7; 7 bases agree with TRBD1. The germline CDR1 and CDR2 sequences are SGHTA and FQGNSA. The V segment lost 5 bases and the J segment 2 bases; nucleotides outside the gene matches: 9. The CDR3 spans 15 residues. CDR3 sequence: CASSLQGISTYEQYF. The CDR3, as DNA: TGTGCCAGCAGCCTACAGGGGATCAGCACCTACGAGCAGTACTTC.

This chain links TRBV5-1 with TRBJ2-1; no clear D gene. Germline CDR1 reads SGHRS; CDR2 reads YFSETQ. V lost 0 bases and J lost 0, with 4 bases in between. CDR3 length: 14 amino acids. This chain's CDR3 is CASSLVGSYNEQFF. The CDR3 region has the DNA TGCGCCAGCAGCTTGGTCGGCTCCTACAATGAGCAGTTCTTC.